This T cell receptor (beta chain) was captured in a study of response to subunit inactivated influenza vaccine. Notes on the study in general: Researchers suggested that each seasonal influenza vaccination recruits few new T cells.

The germline gives CDR1 DFQATT, CDR2 SNEGSKA (reference sequence). Between the trimmed V and J ends, which lost 5 bases and 3 bases, there was a span of 17 bases. The CDR3 has 14 amino acids. This clonotype was seen a handful of times. Its target is not known. TCRdb ran MiXCR on the RT-PCR reads and lists one entry per CDR3 protein. Of about 520,000 distinct CDR3 sequences listed, around 7.7% are singletons. The source material was PBMCs from blood, sampled less than 30 months after vaccination. This chain uses TRBV20-1 with TRBJ2-7, with D possibly TRBD1 on 5 matching bases. The source is a man between 50 and 69 years old who received an inactivated influenza vaccine. The DNA for the CDR3 is TGCAGTGCTGGAATACCTAAAGGGGTCTACGAGCAGTACTTC. It encodes CSAGIPKGVYEQYF.